The clone carrying this T cell receptor beta chain was observed once. This sample is part of a study of control samples from healthy donors and cancer patients. CDR1 is GTSNPN and CDR2 is SVGIG in the germline V gene (reference sequence). The length of the CDR3 is 14 residues. The V end lost 1 base, the J end lost 6 bases, and 15 bases lay between the germline ends. This table comes from immunoSEQ multiplex PCR, and its TCRdb copy is limited to in-frame clones, with some not included. This sample carries nearly 40,000 clones, 92% of them seen once, and the ten largest clones take around 4%. The sequencing sample was made of blood. This receptor was obtained from a woman aged 50 to 60 in good health. The chain joins TRBV30 to TRBJ1-2; D might be TRBD1 (5 bases). CDR3 loop: CAWSGPGGLHGYTF. The CDR3, as DNA: TGTGCCTGGAGTGGCCCCGGGGGGTTGCATGGCTACACCTTC. The whole variable domain, remainder taken from reference TRBV30 and TRBJ1-2, is SQTIHQWPATLVQPVGSPLSLECTVEGTSNPNLYWYRQAAGRGLQLLFYSVGIGQISSEVPQNLSASRPQDRQFILSSKKLLLSDSGFYLCAWSGPGGLHGYTFGSGTRLTVV.